This T cell receptor beta chain emerged from a study of shared clonotypes between healthy human individuals. Between the trimmed V and J ends, which lost 6 bases and 2 bases, there was a span of 16 bases. Germline V gene sequence: CDR1 SNHLY, CDR2 FYNNEI. The CDR3 totals 15 residues. Study conclusions and caveats: Deeper or shallower sequencing was expected to change how clonotypes are shared among donors.

Produced via immunoSEQ multiplex PCR; TCRdb's table is partial and in-frame only. The data hold about 1 million clones, with 75% observed a single time. In the case of this clone: The antigen remains unidentified.

The rearrangement joins TRBV2 to TRBJ1-2; the D gene is possibly TRBD1 (5 bases). Sequencing used memory CD4+ T cells sorted from blood. Subset defined: CD45RA-negative fraction. This sequence was found in a man aged 18 to 30 in good health. The CDR3 DNA reads as TGTGCCAGCAGGGGACTCTTGAGGGAAAACTATGGCTACACCTTC. This encodes CASRGLLRENYGYTF.